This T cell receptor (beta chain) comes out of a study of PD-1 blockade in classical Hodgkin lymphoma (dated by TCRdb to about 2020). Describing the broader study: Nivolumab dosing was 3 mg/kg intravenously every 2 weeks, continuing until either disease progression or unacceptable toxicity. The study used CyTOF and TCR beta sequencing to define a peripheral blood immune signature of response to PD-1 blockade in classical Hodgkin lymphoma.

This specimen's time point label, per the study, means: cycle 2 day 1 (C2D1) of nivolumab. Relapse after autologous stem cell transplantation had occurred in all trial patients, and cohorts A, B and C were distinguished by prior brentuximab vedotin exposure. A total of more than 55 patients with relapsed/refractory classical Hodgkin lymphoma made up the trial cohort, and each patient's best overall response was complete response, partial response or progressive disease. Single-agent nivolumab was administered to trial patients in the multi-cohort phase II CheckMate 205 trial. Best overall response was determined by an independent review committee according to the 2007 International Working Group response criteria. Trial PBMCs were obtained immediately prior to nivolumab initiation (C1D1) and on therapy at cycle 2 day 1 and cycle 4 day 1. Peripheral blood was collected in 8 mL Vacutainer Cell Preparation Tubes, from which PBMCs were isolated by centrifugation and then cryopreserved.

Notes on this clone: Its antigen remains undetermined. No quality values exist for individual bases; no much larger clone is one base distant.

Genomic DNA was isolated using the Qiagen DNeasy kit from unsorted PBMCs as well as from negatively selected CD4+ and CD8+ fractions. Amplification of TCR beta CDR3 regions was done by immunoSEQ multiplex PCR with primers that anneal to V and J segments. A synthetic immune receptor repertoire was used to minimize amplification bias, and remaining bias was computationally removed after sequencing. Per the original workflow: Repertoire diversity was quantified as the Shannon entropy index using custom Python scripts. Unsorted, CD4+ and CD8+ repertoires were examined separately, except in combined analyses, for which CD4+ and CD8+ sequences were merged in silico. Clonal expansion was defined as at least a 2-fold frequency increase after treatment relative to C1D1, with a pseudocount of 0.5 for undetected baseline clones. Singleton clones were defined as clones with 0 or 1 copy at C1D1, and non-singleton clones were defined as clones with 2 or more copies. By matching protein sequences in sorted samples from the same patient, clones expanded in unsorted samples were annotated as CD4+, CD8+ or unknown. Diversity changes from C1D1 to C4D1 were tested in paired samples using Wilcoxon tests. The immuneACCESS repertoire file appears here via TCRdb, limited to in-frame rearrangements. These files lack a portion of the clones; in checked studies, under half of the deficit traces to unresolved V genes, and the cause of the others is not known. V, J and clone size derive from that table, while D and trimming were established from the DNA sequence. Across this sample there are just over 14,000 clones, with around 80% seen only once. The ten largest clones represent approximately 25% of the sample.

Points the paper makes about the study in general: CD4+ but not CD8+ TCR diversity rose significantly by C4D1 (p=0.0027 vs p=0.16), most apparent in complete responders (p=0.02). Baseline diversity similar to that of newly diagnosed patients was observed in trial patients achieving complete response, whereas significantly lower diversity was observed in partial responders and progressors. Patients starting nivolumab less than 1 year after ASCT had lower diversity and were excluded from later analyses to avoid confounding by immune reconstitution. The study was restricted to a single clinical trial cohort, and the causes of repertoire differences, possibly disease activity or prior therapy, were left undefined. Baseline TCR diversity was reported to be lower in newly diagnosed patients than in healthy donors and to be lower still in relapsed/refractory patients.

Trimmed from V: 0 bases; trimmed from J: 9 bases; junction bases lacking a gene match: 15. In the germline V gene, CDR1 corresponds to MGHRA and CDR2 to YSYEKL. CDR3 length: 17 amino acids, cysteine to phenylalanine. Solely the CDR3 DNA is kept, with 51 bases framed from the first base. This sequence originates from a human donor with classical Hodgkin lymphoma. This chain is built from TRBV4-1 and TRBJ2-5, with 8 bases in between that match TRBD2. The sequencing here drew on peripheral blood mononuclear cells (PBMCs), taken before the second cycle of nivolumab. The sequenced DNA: TGCGCCAGCAGCCAAGATCGCAGCGGGGGCTTGCGGGGGGCCCAGTACTTC. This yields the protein CASSQDRSGGLRGAQYF.